Below are 28 T cell receptor beta chains sequenced from a single sample in a study of T cell responses to AZD1222 COVID-19 vaccine. Libraries were prepared by immunoSEQ multiplex PCR; TCRdb keeps only in-frame clonotypes and omits some of them. This sample has approximately 80,000 clones, with roughly 85% found just once. Sequencing was performed on peripheral blood, taken 28 days after the second AZD1222 dose. Receptors were obtained from an adult who received the AZD1222 COVID-19 vaccine.

This clone has just one count. The rearrangement uses TRBV7-9 and TRBJ1-3; possibly TRBD1 for D (5 bases). The CDR3 is 11 amino acids. Trimming removed 11 bases at V and 8 bases at J, with 13 bases between. Per the germline V gene, CDR1 is SEHNR and CDR2 is FQNEAQ (reference sequence). This chain's CDR3 is CAFSLGDTIYF. For the CDR3, the DNA is TGTGCCTTCTCTTTGGGGGACACCATATATTTT.

The chain is built from TRBV3-1 (or the pseudogene TRBV3-2) and TRBJ2-5; no clear D. CDR3 length: 13 amino acids. The germline V and J ends were trimmed by 4 bases and 3 bases, with 9 bases remaining between them. The germline V gene has CDR1 LGHDT and CDR2 YNNKEL (reference sequence). The CDR3: CASSRRGEETQYF. The CDR3 DNA follows: TGTGCCAGCAGCCGCCGTGGGGAAGAGACCCAGTACTTC.

This chain uses TRBV5-1 with TRBJ1-6; a possible D gene is TRBD1 (6 bases). Germline V lookup: CDR1 SGHRS, CDR2 YFSETQ. V was trimmed by 4 bases and J by 11 bases, leaving 22 bases between them. The CDR3 is 16 amino acids. The CDR3 sequence: CASSPEIGGNETPLHF. The DNA of the CDR3 is TGCGCCAGCAGCCCGGAGATCGGGGGCAACGAAACACCCCTCCACTTT.

CDR3 in DNA: TGTGCCAGCAGCTTAGCCCAAGGACTCTCTGGAAACACCATATATTTT. The encoded protein is CASSLAQGLSGNTIYF. The chain is built from TRBV7-2 and TRBJ1-3; D unresolved. Trimming took off 0 bases at V and 0 bases at J, with 9 bases between the two ends. The V gene's germline CDR1 is SGHTA and CDR2 FQGNSA. This CDR3 region has 16 residues.

V gene TRBV19 combines with J gene TRBJ2-5, with TRBD1 as a possible D gene (5 bases). CDR1 and CDR2 (germline): LNHDA, SQIVND (reference sequence). The CDR3 is made up of 14 amino acids. V dropped 7 bases and J dropped 5 bases, with 17 bases sitting between them. The chain's CDR3 is CASKAQGQWETQYF. The DNA for the CDR3 is TGTGCCAGTAAGGCTCAGGGTCAGTGGGAGACCCAGTACTTC.

This sequence joins TRBV28 and TRBJ1-5, with D perhaps matching TRBD1 (6 bases). V was trimmed by 5 bases and J by 2 bases, leaving 16 bases between them. There are 16 residues in the CDR3. The germline V gene encodes CDR1 MDHEN and CDR2 SYDVKM. CDR3 sequence: CASSPGQRVGNQPQHF. The CDR3 bases are TGTGCCAGCAGTCCCGGACAGAGAGTAGGCAATCAGCCCCAGCATTTT.

CDR3 nucleotides: TGTGCCATCGGGTCCCCGGGGGACACAGATACGCAGTATTTT. The encoded protein is CAIGSPGDTDTQYF. The chain employs TRBV21-1 and TRBJ2-3; TRBD2, the table's D call, lacks a check against the DNA. TRBV21-1 is flagged as a pseudogene. The CDR3 spans 14 residues.

This rearrangement joins TRBV6-1 to TRBJ1-2; maybe TRBD1 (6 bases). CDR1 is MNHNS, CDR2 SASEGT, per germline. The CDR3 spans 14 residues. V lost 2 bases and J lost 3, with 10 bases in between. CDR3 residues: CASSETGMDYGYTF. In DNA, the CDR3 is TGTGCCAGCAGTGAAACAGGGATGGACTATGGCTACACCTTC.

The CDR3 loop reads CATSRVSYGYTF. The CDR3, as DNA: TGTGCCACCAGCAGAGTTTCTTATGGCTACACCTTC. The chain links TRBV15 to TRBJ1-2; D remains unclear. Germline V lookup: CDR1 LNHNV, CDR2 YYDKDF (reference sequence). V lost 1 base and J 5 bases, leaving 5 bases between the germline ends. The CDR3 covers 12 residues.

The V and J genes are TRBV19 and TRBJ2-3; TRBD1 agrees at 10 bases. The V segment lost 6 bases and the J segment 4 bases; nucleotides outside the gene matches: 7. The germline V gene has CDR1 LNHDA and CDR2 SQIVND (reference sequence). The CDR3 sequence is 15 residues long. CDR3 DNA: TGTGCCAGTAGCTCATCCGGGACAGGGGCAGATACGCAGTATTTT. It codes for CASSSSGTGADTQYF.

This clone is a singleton in its sample. V is TRBV5-5 and J is TRBJ1-6; unclear D gene. Deletions cut 5 bases from V and 7 bases from J, with 16 bases between. Germline values: CDR1 SGHKS, CDR2 YYEKEE (reference sequence). The CDR3 length is 15 residues. CDR3 in amino acids: CASRKNYDTNSPLHF. CDR3 coding DNA: TGTGCCAGCAGAAAGAACTACGACACGAATTCACCCCTCCACTTT.

This chain joins TRBV7-3 and TRBJ1-1; D may be TRBD1 (6 bases). Per germline, CDR1 SGHTA and CDR2 FQGTGA. The ends were cut back, 1 base at V and 2 bases at J, with 11 bases in the middle. CDR3 length: 15 residues. CDR3 region: CASSLMARGNTEAFF. CDR3 coding DNA: TGTGCCAGCAGCTTAATGGCCAGGGGTAACACTGAAGCTTTCTTT.

This rearrangement joins TRBV5-3 to TRBJ1-2; 9 bases map to TRBD1. TRBV5-3 is sorted into the ORF group, with uncertain function. The J segment lost 8 bases and the V segment lost 0 bases, leaving 5 bases of the junction unmatched. The CDR3 runs 14 residues. The CDR3 reads CARSLVPGQGGYTF. The CDR3 DNA sequence: TGTGCCAGAAGCTTGGTTCCCGGACAGGGGGGCTACACCTTC.

This chain links TRBV19 with TRBJ2-1; TRBD2 is a possible D gene (6 bases). V was clipped by 6 bases and J by 7 bases, with 19 bases between them. CDR3 size: 15 residues. CDR1 is LNHDA and CDR2 is SQIVND in the germline V gene (reference sequence). CDR3 protein: CASRGTGVPFNEQFF. In DNA, the CDR3 is TGTGCCAGTAGGGGTACGGGAGTGCCCTTTAATGAGCAGTTCTTC.

This chain uses TRBV12-3 or TRBV12-4 with TRBJ2-5; weak D call: TRBD2 (7 bases). The CDR3 contains 13 residues. V was shortened by 6 bases and J by 5 bases, with 13 bases between the two germline ends. The CDR3 is CASRSGGRETQYF. CDR3 nucleotide sequence: TGTGCCAGCAGATCGGGGGGCCGGGAGACCCAGTACTTC.

The chain has TRBV7-9 and TRBJ1-6, with no clear D. The CDR3 runs to 16 residues. V shed 0 bases and J shed 7 bases, with 13 bases lying between them. CDR1 is SEHNR and CDR2 is FQNEAQ in the germline V gene (reference sequence). The CDR3 region has the DNA TGTGCCAGCAGCTTAGCGGGGTCCTCCGGCAATTCACCCCTCCACTTT. Amino acid sequence: CASSLAGSSGNSPLHF.

This chain connects TRBV6-5 to TRBJ2-2; D might be TRBD2 (6 bases). CDR1 is MNHEY, CDR2 SVGAGI, per germline. V lost 8 bases, J lost 0 bases, and 10 bases lay in between. The CDR3 consists of 14 residues. CDR3 bases: TGTGCCAGCGGCGGAGGGGCGAACACCGGGGAGCTGTTTTTT. Its translation: CASGGGANTGELFF.

The rearrangement uses TRBV3-1 (or the pseudogene TRBV3-2) and TRBJ1-3; a weak D match, TRBD1 (6 bases). The V gene lost 3 bases and the J gene lost 2 bases, with 17 bases spanning the gap. This CDR3 has 17 amino acids. Germline V gene lookup returns CDR1 LGHDT and CDR2 YNNKEL (reference sequence). The CDR3 DNA is TGTGCCAGCAGCCAGGGGGCTGGGCATATCGCTGGAAACACCATATATTTT. Translated, it gives CASSQGAGHIAGNTIYF.

The CDR3 DNA is TGTGCCAGCAGTCCGGACGGACAGCGTGAAGCTTTCTTT. Translating gives CASSPDGQREAFF. The chain couples TRBV27 to TRBJ1-1, with a possible D match to TRBD1 (6 bases). CDR1 and CDR2 (germline): MNHEY, SMNVEV (reference sequence). With 5 bases removed from V and 7 bases from J, the gap between germline ends came to 14 bases. This CDR3 contains 13 residues.

The chain is built from TRBV2 and TRBJ1-2, with 9 bases that match TRBD1. The trim removed 8 bases at V and 4 bases at J, leaving 2 bases unmatched. The CDR3 covers 12 residues. Germline V gives CDR1 SNHLY, CDR2 FYNNEI. CDR3: CASGDRAYGYTF. CDR3 DNA sequence: TGTGCCAGCGGGGACAGGGCCTATGGCTACACCTTC.

This clone was detected only a few times. The J gene is TRBJ1-6, the V gene TRBV7-9; D might be TRBD1 (5 bases). V lost 4 bases and J 10 bases, leaving 14 bases between the germline ends. The CDR3 has 14 amino acids. Germline lookup yields CDR1 SEHNR and CDR2 FQNEAQ (reference sequence). CDR3 in amino acids: CASSSEQVRSPLHF. CDR3 coding DNA: TGTGCCAGCAGCTCCGAACAGGTTCGGTCACCCCTCCACTTT. Variable domain in full (rest from reference TRBV7-9 and TRBJ1-6): DTGVSQNPRHKITKRGQNVTFRCDPISEHNRLYWYRQTLGQGPEFLTYFQNEAQLEKSRLLSDRFSAERPKGSFSTLEIQRTEQGDSAMYLCASSSEQVRSPLHFGNGTRLTVT.

J is TRBJ1-2 and V is TRBV15; 7 positions match TRBD1. This CDR3 region has 14 residues. Germline values: CDR1 LNHNV, CDR2 YYDKDF (reference sequence). V lost 1 base to trimming and J lost 8 bases; unmatched junction nucleotides: 7. CDR3: CATSRADRARGYTF. The CDR3 bases are TGTGCCACCAGCAGAGCTGACAGGGCCCGCGGCTACACCTTC.

This clone was found once. The genes are TRBV7-2 and TRBJ2-2; 7 bases align to TRBD1. The V gene's germline CDR1 is SGHTA and CDR2 FQGNSA. J was trimmed by 6 bases and V by 2 bases; bases with no gene match: 3. This CDR3 has 14 amino acids. The CDR3 nucleotides are TGTGCCAGCAGCTTAAGACAGGGCCCCGGGGAGCTGTTTTTT. Protein product: CASSLRQGPGELFF.

The CDR3 DNA reads as TGTGCCAGTAGTCCGCAAGCGGGCACGAACACCGGGGAGCTGTTTTTT. This encodes CASSPQAGTNTGELFF. V and J are TRBV19 and TRBJ2-2, with a weak D call TRBD2 (6 bases). The V end was cut by 5 bases, the J end by 0 bases, with 13 bases between. Looked up from germline, CDR1 is LNHDA and CDR2 is SQIVND (reference sequence). The CDR3 consists of 16 residues.

V gene TRBV9 combines with J gene TRBJ2-4; TRBD2 matches at 9 bases. V lost 5 bases and J lost 7; bases outside the gene matches: 4. Germline V gives CDR1 SGDLS, CDR2 YYNGEE. The CDR3 has 13 amino acids. The CDR3, as DNA: TGTGCCAGCAGTTGGACTAGCGAGAACATTCAGTACTTC. Amino acids: CASSWTSENIQYF.

V is TRBV3-1 (or the pseudogene TRBV3-2) and J is TRBJ2-1, with TRBD2 identical over 9 bases. Germline V gene lookup returns CDR1 LGHDT and CDR2 YNNKEL (reference sequence). This CDR3 is 15 amino acids long. The V and J ends lost 5 bases and 9 bases, in that order; junction bases with no gene match: 11. The CDR3 here is CASSVSGGPRVEQFF. CDR3 coding DNA: TGTGCCAGCAGCGTAAGCGGGGGGCCCCGCGTTGAGCAGTTCTTC.

This clone was seen once. CDR3 in amino acids: CATPRDSYGYTF. CDR3 in DNA: TGTGCCACTCCCCGGGACAGCTATGGCTACACCTTC. This chain uses TRBV6-5 with TRBJ1-2; the match to TRBD1 covers 7 bases. The germline gives CDR1 MNHEY, CDR2 SVGAGI. CDR3 length: 12 residues. With V trimmed by 10 bases and J by 4 bases, 6 bases remained unmatched.

The rearrangement joins TRBV7-8 to TRBJ1-3; a weak D match, TRBD1 (6 bases). The V and J ends lost 2 bases and 3 bases respectively, with 8 bases between them. Germline CDR1 SGHVS, CDR2 FQNEAQ. This CDR3 comprises 14 residues. In nucleotides, the CDR3 is TGTGCCAGCAGCTTAACAGGGCGTGGAAACACCATATATTTT. Translated: CASSLTGRGNTIYF.